This T cell receptor (beta chain) was captured by sequencing in a study of T-cell reconstitution after alpha-beta-depleted transplantation in children. As regards this clonotype: What it binds is unknown.

Preparation of the TCRbeta library used unique molecular identifiers. TCRdb re-called the PCR reads through MiXCR, storing one row per CDR3 protein. The sample lists around 250,000 distinct CDR3 sequences; about 25% were seen once. Study-level points and caveats: Reported findings indicate that, about two months after transplant, alpha-beta T cells came from several hundred expanded clones, which were derived from non-depleted graft cells.

The sample in question was PBMCs, obtained before TCRalphabeta/CD19-depleted stem cell transplant. The receptor's source is a girl aged 2 to 9 with Fanconi anemia, due to receive a stem cell transplant.

The chain's CDR3 is CASSLGLGRVGEQFF. Here the CDR3 DNA reads TGTGCCAGCAGCTTAGGTCTGGGAAGAGTGGGTGAGCAGTTCTTC. The rearrangement links TRBV11-1 to TRBJ2-1; D is unclear. CDR3 length: 15 residues. Deletions cut 1 base from V and 9 bases from J, with 16 bases between. CDR1 is SGHAT, CDR2 FQDESV, per germline (reference sequence). The complete variable domain, with remaining parts taken from reference TRBV11-1 and TRBJ2-1, reads EAEVAQSPRYKITEKSQAVAFWCDPISGHATLYWYRQILGQGPELLVQFQDESVVDDSQLPKDRFSAERLKGVDSTLKIQPAELGDSAMYLCASSLGLGRVGEQFFGPGTRLTVL.